Listed below are T cell receptor beta chains from one sample, sequenced in a study of blood T cells in healthy people across ages. MiXCR was run by TCRdb on the 5' RACE reads, yielding one entry per CDR3 protein. The data hold about a million distinct CDR3 sequences, with roughly two fifths observed a single time. The sample consisted of blood. The receptors were gathered from a man aged 18 to 29 in good health. CDR3s include the opening cysteine and the closing phenylalanine or tryptophan. A D gene is named only where the DNA matches it firmly. A row's size may be missing; if present it is once, few, many or a size class.

d_gene | j_gene | v_gene | abundance | CDR3nt | CDR3aa
NA | TRBJ1-1 | TRBV4-2 | few | TGTGCCAGCAGCCAAGTCGTCGGCAGGAACACTGAAGCTTTCTTT | CASSQVVGRNTEAFF
NA | TRBJ2-7 | TRBV4-3 | few | TGCGCCAGCAGCCAAGATTTGGTGGGGATTGTGGGGGGTATCTCCTACGAGCAGTACTTC | CASSQDLVGIVGGISYEQYF
NA | TRBJ2-6 | TRBV12-5 | NA | TGTGCTAGTGGTTGGGGATCTGGGGCCAACGTCCTGACTTTC | CASGWGSGANVLTF
TRBD1 | TRBJ1-1 | TRBV30 | NA | TGTGCCTGGAGTTCGGACAGGGGGCACACTGAAGCTTTCTTT | CAWSSDRGHTEAFF
NA | TRBJ1-3 | TRBV7-2 | NA | TGTGCCAGCAGCTTAAGGGCGGCGTCTCTCTCTGGAAACACCATATATTTT | CASSLRAASLSGNTIYF
NA | TRBJ1-4 | TRBV4-2 | NA | TGTGCCAGCAGCCAAGAACCCGGTAATGAAAAACTGTTTTTT | CASSQEPGNEKLFF
NA | TRBJ2-1 | TRBV20-1 | NA | TGCAGTGCTGTACGAGCGGCCTACAATGAGCAGTTCTTC | CSAVRAAYNEQFF
TRBD1 | TRBJ1-5 | TRBV5-1 | few | TGCGCCAGCAGCGCTACAGGGGCCGGGGGTCAGCCCCAGCATTTT | CASSATGAGGQPQHF
NA | TRBJ1-1 | TRBV10-3 | many | TGTGCCATCAGCGGACGGGGGGACACTGAAGCTTTCTTT | CAISGRGDTEAFF
NA | TRBJ1-1 | TRBV25-1 | NA | TGTGCCAGCAGTGAATCAGGGGCGCGGGCTTTCTTT | CASSESGARAFF
TRBD2 | TRBJ2-3 | TRBV6-1 | NA | TGTGCCAGCAGGGGACTAGCGGGGGGACTCGTTCCAGATACGCAGTATTTT | CASRGLAGGLVPDTQYF
TRBD1 | TRBJ1-4 | TRBV7-2 | many | TGTGCCAGCAGCCCGGGACAGGGAAGTAATGAAAAACTGTTTTTT | CASSPGQGSNEKLFF
NA | TRBJ1-1 | TRBV7-9 | NA | TGTGCCATCAGCTTATTGGGGGTTGTAGCTTTCTTT | CAISLLGVVAFF
NA | TRBJ1-5 | TRBV28 | few | TGTGCCAGCACCCCAACAGAAACTCGCAATCAGCCCCAGCATTTT | CASTPTETRNQPQHF
TRBD1 | TRBJ2-1 | TRBV29-1 | NA | TGCAGCGGGGACGGGACAGGGGTGTACAATGAGCAGTTCTTC | CSGDGTGVYNEQFF
TRBD1 | TRBJ1-1 | TRBV12-3/TRBV12-4 | NA | TGTGCCAGCATTGGGACAGAGAACACTGAAGCTTTCTTT | CASIGTENTEAFF
NA | TRBJ1-2 | TRBV12-3/TRBV12-4 | NA | TGTGCCAGCAGTCCCCTGACAGCGTTTGGCTACACCTTC | CASSPLTAFGYTF
NA | TRBJ2-5 | TRBV29-1 | NA | TGCAGCGCGGGGAATCAAGAGACCCAGTACTTC | CSAGNQETQYF
TRBD2 | TRBJ2-7 | TRBV6-2/TRBV6-3 | NA | TGTGCCAGCAGCCGAGCGGGGGCCCCAGATTACGAGCAGTACTTC | CASSRAGAPDYEQYF
NA | TRBJ1-5 | TRBV20-1 | NA | TGCAGTGCTAGAGTGGGGGGTGCCAATCAGCCCCAGCATTTT | CSARVGGANQPQHF
NA | TRBJ2-5 | TRBV20-1 | few | TGCAGTGGACTTGGCCAAGAGACCCAGTACTTC | CSGLGQETQYF
TRBD1 | TRBJ1-1 | TRBV12-3/TRBV12-4 | few | TGTGCCAGCAGGGGGACAGGGAGTGCTGAAGCTTTCTTT | CASRGTGSAEAFF
NA | TRBJ2-1 | TRBV28 | few | TGTGCCAGCAGGGTCATACTGGGAGAGCAGTTCTTC | CASRVILGEQFF